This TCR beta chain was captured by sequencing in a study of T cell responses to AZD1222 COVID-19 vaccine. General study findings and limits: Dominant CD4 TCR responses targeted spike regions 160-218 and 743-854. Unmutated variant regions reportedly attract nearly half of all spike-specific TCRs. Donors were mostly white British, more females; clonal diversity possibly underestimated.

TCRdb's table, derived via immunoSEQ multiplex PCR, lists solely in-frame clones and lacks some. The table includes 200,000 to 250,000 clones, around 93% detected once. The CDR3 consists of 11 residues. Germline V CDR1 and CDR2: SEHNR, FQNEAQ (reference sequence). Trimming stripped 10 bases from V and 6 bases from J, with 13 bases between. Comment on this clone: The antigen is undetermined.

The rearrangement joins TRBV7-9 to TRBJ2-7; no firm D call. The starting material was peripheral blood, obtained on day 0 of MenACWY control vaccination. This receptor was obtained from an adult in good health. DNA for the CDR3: TGTGCCACCGAGCTTGCCTTCGAGCAGTACTTC. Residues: CATELAFEQYF.